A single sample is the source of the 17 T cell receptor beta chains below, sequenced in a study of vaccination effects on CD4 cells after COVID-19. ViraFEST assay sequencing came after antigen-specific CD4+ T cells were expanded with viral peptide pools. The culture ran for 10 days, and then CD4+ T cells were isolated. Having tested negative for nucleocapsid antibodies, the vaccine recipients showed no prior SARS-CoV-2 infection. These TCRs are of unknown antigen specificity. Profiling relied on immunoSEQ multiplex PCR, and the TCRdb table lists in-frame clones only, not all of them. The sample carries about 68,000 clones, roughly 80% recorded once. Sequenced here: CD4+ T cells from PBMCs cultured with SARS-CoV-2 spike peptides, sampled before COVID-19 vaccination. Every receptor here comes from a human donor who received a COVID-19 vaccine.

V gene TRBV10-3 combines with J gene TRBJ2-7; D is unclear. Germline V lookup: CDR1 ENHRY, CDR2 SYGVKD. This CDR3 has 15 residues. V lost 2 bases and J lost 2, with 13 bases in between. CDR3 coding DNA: TGTGCCATCAGTGAGGGACCCCCGACGGCCTACGAGCAGTACGTC. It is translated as CAISEGPPTAYEQYV.

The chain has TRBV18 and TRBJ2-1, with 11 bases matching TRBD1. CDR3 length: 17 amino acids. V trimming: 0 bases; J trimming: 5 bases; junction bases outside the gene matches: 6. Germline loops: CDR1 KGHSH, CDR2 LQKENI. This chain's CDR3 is CASSPPRGQGVNNEQFF. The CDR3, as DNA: TGTGCCAGCTCACCACCGAGGGGACAGGGGGTGAACAATGAGCAGTTCTTC. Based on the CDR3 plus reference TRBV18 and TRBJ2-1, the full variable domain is NAGVMQNPRHLVRRRGQEARLRCSPMKGHSHVYWYRQLPEEGLKFMVYLQKENIIDESGMPKERFSAEFPKEGPSILRIQQVVRGDSAAYFCASSPPRGQGVNNEQFFGPGTRLTVL.

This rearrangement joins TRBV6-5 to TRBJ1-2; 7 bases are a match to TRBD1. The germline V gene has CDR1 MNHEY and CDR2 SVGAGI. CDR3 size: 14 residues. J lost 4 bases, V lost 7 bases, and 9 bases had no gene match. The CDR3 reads CASTRTGAGYGYTF. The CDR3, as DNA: TGTGCCAGCACTCGAACAGGGGCCGGCTATGGCTACACCTTC.

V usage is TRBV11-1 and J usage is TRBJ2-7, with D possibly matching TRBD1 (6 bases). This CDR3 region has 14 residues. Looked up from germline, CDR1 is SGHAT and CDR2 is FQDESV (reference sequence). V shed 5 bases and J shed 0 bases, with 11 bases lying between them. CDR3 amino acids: CASSVDRSSYEQYV. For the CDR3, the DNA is TGTGCCAGCAGCGTAGACAGGAGCTCCTACGAGCAGTACGTC.

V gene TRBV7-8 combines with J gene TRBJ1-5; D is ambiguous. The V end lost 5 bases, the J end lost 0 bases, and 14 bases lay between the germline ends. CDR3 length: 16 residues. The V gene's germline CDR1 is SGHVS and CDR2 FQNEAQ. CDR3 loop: CASSHGSLYSNQPQHF. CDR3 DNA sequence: TGTGCCAGCAGCCACGGATCTTTATATAGCAATCAGCCCCAGCATTTT.

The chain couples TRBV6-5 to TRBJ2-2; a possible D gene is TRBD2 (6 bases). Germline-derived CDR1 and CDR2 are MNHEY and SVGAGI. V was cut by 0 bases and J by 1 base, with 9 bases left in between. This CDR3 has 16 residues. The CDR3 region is CASSYSGTWNTGELFF. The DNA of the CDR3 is TGTGCCAGCAGTTACTCCGGGACTTGGAACACCGGGGAGCTGTTTTTT.

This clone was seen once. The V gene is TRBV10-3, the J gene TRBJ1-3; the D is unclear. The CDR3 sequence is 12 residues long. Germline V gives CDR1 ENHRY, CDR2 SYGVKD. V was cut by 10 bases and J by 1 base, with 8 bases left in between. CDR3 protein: CATQASGNTIYF. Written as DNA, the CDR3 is TGTGCCACCCAGGCGTCTGGAAACACCATATATTTT.

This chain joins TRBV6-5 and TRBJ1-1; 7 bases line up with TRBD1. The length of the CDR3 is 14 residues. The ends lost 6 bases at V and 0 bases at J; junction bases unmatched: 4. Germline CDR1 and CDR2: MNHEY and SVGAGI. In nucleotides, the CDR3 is TGTGCCAGCAGCTGGGGACAGATGAACACTGAAGCTTTCTTT. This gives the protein CASSWGQMNTEAFF.

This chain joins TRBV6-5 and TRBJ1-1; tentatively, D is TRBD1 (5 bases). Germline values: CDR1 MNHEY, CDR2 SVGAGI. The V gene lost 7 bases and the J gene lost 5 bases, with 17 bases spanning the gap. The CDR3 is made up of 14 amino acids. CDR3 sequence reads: CASTRTPEGTEAFF. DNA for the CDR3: TGTGCCAGCACCAGGACACCAGAGGGGACTGAAGCTTTCTTT.

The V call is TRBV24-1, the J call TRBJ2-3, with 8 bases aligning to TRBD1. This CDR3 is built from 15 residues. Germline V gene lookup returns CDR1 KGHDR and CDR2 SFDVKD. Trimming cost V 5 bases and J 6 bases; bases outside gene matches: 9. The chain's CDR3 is CATSAVTGAADTQYF. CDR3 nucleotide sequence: TGTGCCACCAGTGCCGTGACAGGGGCGGCTGATACGCAGTATTTT.

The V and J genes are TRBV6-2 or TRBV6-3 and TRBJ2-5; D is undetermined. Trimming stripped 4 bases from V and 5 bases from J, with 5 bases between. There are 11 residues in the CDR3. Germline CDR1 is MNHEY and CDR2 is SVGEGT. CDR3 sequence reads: CASSWRETQYF. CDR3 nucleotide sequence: TGTGCCAGCAGTTGGCGGGAGACCCAGTACTTC.

The chain's CDR3 is CASSLGARWTDTQYF. The CDR3 nucleotides read TGTGCCAGCAGCTTAGGAGCGAGGTGGACAGATACGCAGTATTTT. The rearrangement uses TRBV7-8 and TRBJ2-3; no firm D call. The germline V and J ends were trimmed by 1 base and 3 bases, with 11 bases remaining between them. In germline, CDR1 is SGHVS, CDR2 FQNEAQ. The CDR3 is made up of 15 amino acids.

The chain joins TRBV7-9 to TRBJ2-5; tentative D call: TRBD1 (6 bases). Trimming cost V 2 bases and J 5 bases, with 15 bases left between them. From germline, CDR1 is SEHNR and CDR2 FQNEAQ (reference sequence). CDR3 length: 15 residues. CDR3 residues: CASSLTPGGGETQYF. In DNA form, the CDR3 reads TGTGCCAGCAGCTTAACGCCTGGGGGCGGTGAGACCCAGTACTTC.

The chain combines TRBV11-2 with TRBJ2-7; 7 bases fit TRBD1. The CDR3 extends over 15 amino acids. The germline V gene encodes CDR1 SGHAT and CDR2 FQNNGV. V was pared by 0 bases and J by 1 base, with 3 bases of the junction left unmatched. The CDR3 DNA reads TGTGCCAGCAGCTTAGAGGGCAGGGGGTCCTACGAGCAGTACGTC. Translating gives CASSLEGRGSYEQYV.

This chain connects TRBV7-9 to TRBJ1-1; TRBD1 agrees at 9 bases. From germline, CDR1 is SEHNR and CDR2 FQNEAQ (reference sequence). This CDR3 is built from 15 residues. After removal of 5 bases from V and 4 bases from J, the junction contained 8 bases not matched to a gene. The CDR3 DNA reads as TGTGCCAGCAGCGTCCGGACAGGGGTGGGCACTGAAGCTTTCTTT. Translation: CASSVRTGVGTEAFF. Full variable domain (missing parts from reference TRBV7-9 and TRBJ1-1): DTGVSQNPRHKITKRGQNVTFRCDPISEHNRLYWYRQTLGQGPEFLTYFQNEAQLEKSRLLSDRFSAERPKGSFSTLEIQRTEQGDSAMYLCASSVRTGVGTEAFFGQGTRLTVV.

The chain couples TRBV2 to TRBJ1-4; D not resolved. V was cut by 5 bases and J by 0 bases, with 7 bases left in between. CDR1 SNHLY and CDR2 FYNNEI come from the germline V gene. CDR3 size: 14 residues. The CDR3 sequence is CASSPQTTNEKLFF. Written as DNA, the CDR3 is TGTGCCAGCAGTCCACAGACAACTAATGAAAAACTGTTTTTT.

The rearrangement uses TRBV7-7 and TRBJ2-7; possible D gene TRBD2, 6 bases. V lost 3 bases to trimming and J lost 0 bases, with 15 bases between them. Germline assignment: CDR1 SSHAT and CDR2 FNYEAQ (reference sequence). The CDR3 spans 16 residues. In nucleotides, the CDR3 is TGTGCCAGCAGCTTCAGCGGGTCTCTGAGCTCCTACGAGCAGTACGTC. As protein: CASSFSGSLSSYEQYV.